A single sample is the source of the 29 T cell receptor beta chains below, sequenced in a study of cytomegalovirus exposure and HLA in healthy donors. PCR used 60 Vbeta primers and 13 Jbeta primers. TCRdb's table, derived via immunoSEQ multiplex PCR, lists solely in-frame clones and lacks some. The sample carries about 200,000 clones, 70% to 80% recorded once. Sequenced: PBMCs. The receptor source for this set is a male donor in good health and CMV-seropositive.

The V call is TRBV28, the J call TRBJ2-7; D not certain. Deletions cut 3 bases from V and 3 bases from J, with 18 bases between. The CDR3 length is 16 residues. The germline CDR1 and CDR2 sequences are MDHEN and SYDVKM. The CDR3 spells CASSFFHMLSNYEQYF. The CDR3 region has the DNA TGTGCCAGCAGTTTTTTCCATATGCTTAGTAACTACGAGCAGTACTTC.

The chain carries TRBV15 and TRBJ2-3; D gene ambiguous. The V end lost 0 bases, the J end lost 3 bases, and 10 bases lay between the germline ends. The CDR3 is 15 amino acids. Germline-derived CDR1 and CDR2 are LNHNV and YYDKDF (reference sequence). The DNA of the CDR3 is TGTGCCACCAGCAGAGATGGGTCCGGGACAGATACGCAGTATTTT. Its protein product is CATSRDGSGTDTQYF. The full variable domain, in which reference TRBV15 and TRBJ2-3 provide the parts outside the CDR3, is DAMVIQNPRYQVTQFGKPVTLSCSQTLNHNVMYWYQQKSSQAPKLLFHYYDKDFNNEADTPDNFQSRRPNTSFCFLDIRSPGLGDTAMYLCATSRDGSGTDTQYFGPGTRLTVL.

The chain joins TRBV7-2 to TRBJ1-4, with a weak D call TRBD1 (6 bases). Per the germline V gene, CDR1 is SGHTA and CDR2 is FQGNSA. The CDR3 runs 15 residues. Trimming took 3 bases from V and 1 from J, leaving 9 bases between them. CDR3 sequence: CASSFQGRTNEKLFF. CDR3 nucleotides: TGTGCCAGCAGCTTCCAGGGGCGAACTAATGAAAAACTGTTTTTT.

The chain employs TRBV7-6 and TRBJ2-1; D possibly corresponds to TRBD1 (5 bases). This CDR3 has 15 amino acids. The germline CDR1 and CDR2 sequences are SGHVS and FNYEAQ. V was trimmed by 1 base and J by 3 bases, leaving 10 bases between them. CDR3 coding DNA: TGTGCCAGCAGCTTAGAAGGGGATTACTACAATGAGCAGTTCTTC. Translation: CASSLEGDYYNEQFF.

The CDR3 DNA reads TGTGCCAGCAGCCCACAGCCCCACTCCTACGAGCAGTACTTC. Amino acids: CASSPQPHSYEQYF. This chain connects TRBV9 to TRBJ2-5; no reliable D call. The DNA end is a closer match to TRBJ2-7, so the J assignment may be wrong. This CDR3 is 14 amino acids long. Germline V gene data show CDR1 as SGDLS and CDR2 as YYNGEE.

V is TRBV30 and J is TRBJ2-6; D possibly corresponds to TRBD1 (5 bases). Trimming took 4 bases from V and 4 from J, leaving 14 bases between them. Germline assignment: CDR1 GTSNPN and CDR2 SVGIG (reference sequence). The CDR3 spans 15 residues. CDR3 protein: CAWTGHPLGANVLTF. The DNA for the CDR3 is TGTGCCTGGACTGGACACCCTTTGGGGGCCAACGTCCTGACTTTC.

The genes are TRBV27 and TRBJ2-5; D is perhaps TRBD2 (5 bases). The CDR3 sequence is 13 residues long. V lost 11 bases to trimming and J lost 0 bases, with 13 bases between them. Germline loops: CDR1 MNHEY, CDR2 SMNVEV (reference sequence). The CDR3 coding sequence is TGTGCCTCGTCGGAGGATTACCAAGAGACCCAGTACTTC. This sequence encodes CASSEDYQETQYF.

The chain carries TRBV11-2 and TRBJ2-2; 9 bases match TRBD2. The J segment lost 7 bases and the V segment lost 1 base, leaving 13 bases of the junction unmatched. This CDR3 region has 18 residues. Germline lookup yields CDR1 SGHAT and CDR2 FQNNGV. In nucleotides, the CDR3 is TGTGCCAGCAGCTTAGGGAGGGTAGCGGGGGCCTCCGGCGGGGAGCTGTTTTTT. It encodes CASSLGRVAGASGGELFF.

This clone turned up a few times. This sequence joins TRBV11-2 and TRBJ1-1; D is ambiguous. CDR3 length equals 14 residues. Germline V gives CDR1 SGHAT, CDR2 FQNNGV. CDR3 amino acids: CAFSSSGMNTEAFF. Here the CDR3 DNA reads TGTGCGTTTTCCTCGTCGGGGATGAACACTGAAGCTTTCTTT.

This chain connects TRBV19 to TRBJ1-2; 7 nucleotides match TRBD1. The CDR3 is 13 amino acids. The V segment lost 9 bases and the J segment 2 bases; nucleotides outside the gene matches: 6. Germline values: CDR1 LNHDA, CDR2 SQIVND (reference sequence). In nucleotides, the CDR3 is TGTGCCAGCACTCAGACAGGGAACTATGGCTACACCTTC. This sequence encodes CASTQTGNYGYTF.

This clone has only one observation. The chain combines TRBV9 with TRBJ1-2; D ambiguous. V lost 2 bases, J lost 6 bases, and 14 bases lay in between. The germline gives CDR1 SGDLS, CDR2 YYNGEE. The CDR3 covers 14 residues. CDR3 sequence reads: CASSVQDFQDGYTF. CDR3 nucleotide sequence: TGTGCCAGCAGCGTTCAGGATTTCCAGGATGGCTACACCTTC.

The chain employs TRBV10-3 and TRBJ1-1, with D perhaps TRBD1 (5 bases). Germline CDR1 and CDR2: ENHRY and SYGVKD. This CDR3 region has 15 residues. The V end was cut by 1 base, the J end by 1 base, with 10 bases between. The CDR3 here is CAISEYGGENTEAFF. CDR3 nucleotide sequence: TGTGCCATCAGTGAGTATGGAGGGGAGAACACTGAAGCTTTCTTT.

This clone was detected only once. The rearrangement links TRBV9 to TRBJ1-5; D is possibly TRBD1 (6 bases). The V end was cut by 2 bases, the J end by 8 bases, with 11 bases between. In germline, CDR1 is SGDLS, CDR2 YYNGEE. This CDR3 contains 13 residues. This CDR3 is CASSVGQSEPQHF. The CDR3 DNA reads TGTGCCAGCAGCGTGGGACAATCAGAGCCCCAGCATTTT.

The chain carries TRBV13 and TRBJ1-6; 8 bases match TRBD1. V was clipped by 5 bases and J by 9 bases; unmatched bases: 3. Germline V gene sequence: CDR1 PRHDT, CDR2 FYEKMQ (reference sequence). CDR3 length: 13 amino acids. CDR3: CASSPGGSSPLHF. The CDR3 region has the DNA TGTGCCAGCAGCCCAGGGGGCTCTTCACCCCTCCACTTT.

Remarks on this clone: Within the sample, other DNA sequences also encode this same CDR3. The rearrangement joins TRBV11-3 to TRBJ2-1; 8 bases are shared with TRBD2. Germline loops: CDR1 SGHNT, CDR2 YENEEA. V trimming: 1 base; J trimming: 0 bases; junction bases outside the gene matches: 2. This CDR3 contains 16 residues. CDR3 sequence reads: CASSLGSGSSYNEQFF. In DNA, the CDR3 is TGTGCCAGCAGCTTAGGGAGCGGGAGCTCCTACAATGAGCAGTTCTTC.

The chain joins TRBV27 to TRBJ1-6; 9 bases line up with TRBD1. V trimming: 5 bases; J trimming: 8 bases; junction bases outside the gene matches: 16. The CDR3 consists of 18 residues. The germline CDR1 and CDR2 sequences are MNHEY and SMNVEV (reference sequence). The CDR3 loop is CASSPNRGTGFYDSPLHF. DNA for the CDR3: TGTGCCAGCAGTCCGAACCGGGGGACAGGGTTTTATGATTCACCCCTCCACTTT.

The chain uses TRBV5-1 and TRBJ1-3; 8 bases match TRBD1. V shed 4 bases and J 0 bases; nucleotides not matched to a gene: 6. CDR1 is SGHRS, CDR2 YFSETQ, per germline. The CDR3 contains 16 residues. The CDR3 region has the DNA TGCGCCAGCAGCGTCGGGACAGGCGGCTCTGGAAACACCATATATTTT. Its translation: CASSVGTGGSGNTIYF. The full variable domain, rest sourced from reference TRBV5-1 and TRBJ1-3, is KAGVTQTPRYLIKTRGQQVTLSCSPISGHRSVSWYQQTPGQGLQFLFEYFSETQRNKGNFPGRFSGRQFSNSRSEMNVSTLELGDSALYLCASSVGTGGSGNTIYFGEGSWLTVV.

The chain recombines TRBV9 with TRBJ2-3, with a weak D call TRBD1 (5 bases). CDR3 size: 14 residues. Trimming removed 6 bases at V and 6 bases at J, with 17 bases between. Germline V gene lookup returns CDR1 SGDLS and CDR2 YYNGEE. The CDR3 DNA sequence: TGTGCCAGCAACAACCTTTTGGGGCGGGATACGCAGTATTTT. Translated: CASNNLLGRDTQYF.

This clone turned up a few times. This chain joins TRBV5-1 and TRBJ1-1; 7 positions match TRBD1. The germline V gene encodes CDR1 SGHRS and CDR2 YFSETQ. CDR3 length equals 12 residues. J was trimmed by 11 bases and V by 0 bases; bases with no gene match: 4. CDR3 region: CASSLEGARAFF. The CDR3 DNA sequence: TGCGCCAGCAGCTTGGAGGGGGCGCGCGCTTTCTTT.

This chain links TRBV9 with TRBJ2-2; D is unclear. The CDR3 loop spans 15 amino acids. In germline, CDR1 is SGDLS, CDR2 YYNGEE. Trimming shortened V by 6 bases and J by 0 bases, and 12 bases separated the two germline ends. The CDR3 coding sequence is TGTGCCAGCAACTACGGTTCCTCGAACACCGGGGAGCTGTTTTTT. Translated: CASNYGSSNTGELFF.

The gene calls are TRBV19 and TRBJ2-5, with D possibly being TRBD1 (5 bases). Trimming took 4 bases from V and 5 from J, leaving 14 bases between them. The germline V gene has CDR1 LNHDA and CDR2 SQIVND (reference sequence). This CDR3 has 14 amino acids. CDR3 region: CASSNKGAGETQYF. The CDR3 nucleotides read TGTGCCAGTAGTAATAAAGGGGCAGGGGAGACCCAGTACTTC.

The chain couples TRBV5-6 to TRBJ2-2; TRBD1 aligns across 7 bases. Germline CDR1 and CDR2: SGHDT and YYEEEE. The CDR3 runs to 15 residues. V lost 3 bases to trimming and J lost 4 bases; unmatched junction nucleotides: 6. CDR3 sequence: CASSSPDRVTGELFF. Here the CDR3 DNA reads TGTGCCAGCAGCTCCCCCGACAGGGTCACCGGGGAGCTGTTTTTT.

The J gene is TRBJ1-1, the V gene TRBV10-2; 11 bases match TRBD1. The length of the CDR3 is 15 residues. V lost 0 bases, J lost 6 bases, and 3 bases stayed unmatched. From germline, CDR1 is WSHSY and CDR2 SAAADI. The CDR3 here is CASSESRDRGSEAFF. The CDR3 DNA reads TGCGCCAGCAGTGAGTCGAGGGACAGGGGGTCTGAAGCTTTCTTT.

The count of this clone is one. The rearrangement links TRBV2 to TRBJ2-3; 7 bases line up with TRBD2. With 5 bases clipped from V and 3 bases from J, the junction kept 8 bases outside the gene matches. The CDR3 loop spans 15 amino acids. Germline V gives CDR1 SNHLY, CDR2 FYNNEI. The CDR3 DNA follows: TGTGCCAGCAGTAATCTAGCGGCCGGGACAGATACGCAGTATTTT. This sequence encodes CASSNLAAGTDTQYF.

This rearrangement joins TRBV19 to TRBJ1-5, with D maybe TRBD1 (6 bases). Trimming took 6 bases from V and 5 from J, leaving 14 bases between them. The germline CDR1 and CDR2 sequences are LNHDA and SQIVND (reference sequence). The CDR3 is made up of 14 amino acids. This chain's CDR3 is CASRNREGHQPQHF. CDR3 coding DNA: TGTGCCAGTAGGAACAGGGAAGGGCATCAGCCCCAGCATTTT.

The CDR3 sequence is CAISERQGGEAFF. The CDR3 bases are TGTGCCATCAGTGAGAGACAGGGCGGGGAAGCTTTCTTT. The chain has TRBV10-3 and TRBJ1-1, with 7 bases aligning to TRBD1. The germline V gene has CDR1 ENHRY and CDR2 SYGVKD. V shed 2 bases and J 8 bases; nucleotides not matched to a gene: 5. CDR3 size: 13 residues.

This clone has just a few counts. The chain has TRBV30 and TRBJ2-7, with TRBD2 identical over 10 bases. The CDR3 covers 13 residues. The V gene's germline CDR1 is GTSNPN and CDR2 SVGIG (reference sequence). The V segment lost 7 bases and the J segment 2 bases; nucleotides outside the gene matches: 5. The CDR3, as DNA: TGTGCCTACGGACTAGCGGTCCCCTACGAGCAGTACTTC. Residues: CAYGLAVPYEQYF.

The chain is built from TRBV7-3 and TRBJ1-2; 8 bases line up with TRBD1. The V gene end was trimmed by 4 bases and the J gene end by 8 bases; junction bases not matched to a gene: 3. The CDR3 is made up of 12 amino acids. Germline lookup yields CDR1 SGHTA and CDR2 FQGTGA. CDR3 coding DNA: TGTGCCAGCAGCTCAGGACAGGGCGGCTACACCTTC. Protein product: CASSSGQGGYTF.

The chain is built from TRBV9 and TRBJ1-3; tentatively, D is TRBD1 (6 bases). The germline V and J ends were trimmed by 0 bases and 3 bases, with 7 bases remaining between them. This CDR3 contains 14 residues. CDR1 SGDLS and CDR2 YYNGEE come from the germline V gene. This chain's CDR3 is CASSVGTVGNTIYF. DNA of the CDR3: TGTGCCAGCAGCGTAGGGACAGTTGGAAACACCATATATTTT. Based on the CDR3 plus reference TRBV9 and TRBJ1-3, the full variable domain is DSGVTQTPKHLITATGQRVTLRCSPRSGDLSVYWYQQSLDQGLQFLIQYYNGEERAKGNILERFSAQQFPDLHSELNLSSLELGDSALYFCASSVGTVGNTIYFGEGSWLTVV.